The sequence of this TCR beta chain was determined in a study of cytomegalovirus exposure and HLA in healthy donors. General study results and limits: Later on, analysis showed that most CMV-associated TCR beta chains appeared to be HLA-restricted.

Germline loops: CDR1 MDHEN, CDR2 SYDVKM. This CDR3 has 14 residues. V was clipped by 4 bases and J by 5 bases, with 13 bases between them. Both 60 Vbeta primers and 13 Jbeta primers went into the PCR. The authors' processing: Per a later analysis, the number of unique TCR beta chains was about 80 million, of which 9 million to 14 million were shared. The protocol was immunoSEQ multiplex PCR, while the TCRdb copy is restricted to in-frame clones and leaves out a portion. That table is the source of V, J and clone size, and D and trimming were worked out from the DNA. The profile shows a few hundred thousand clones, over 60% of them singletons. Turning to this clone: What it binds is not known.

The sequence came from a man aged 35 to 55 in good health and CMV-seronegative. V and J are TRBV28 and TRBJ2-3; D is ambiguous. The specimen sequenced was PBMCs. The CDR3, as DNA: TGTGCCAGCAGTTCATATCCGAAGCGAGATACGCAGTATTTT. Translating it yields CASSSYPKRDTQYF.